At least ten counts were recorded for the clone carrying this T cell receptor beta chain. Its specificity is not known. One entry per CDR3 protein results from TCRdb running MiXCR on the RACE reads. The data hold around 350,000 distinct CDR3 sequences, with around 5.5% observed a single time. Time point defined: pre-sensitization, week 0. Treatment described: therapeutic diphenylcyclopropenone sensitization with weekly scalp DPC. With 1 base clipped from V and 6 bases from J, the junction kept 9 bases outside the gene matches. The length of the CDR3 is 17 residues. Germline CDR1 and CDR2: SGHKS and YYEKEE (reference sequence). These data come from a study of human T cells and chemical hapten exposure. Whole-study findings and limits: PT1 expanded TCR numbers tracked positively with patch test score.

Sample: whole blood, taken in connection with sensitization to the hapten diphenylcyclopropenone (DPC). This chain uses TRBV5-5 with TRBJ2-1; 11 bases are shared with TRBD1. The receptor was isolated from a woman under 30 with alopecia areata. Some clones in this sample may be carry-over from other donors' samples. In DNA form, the CDR3 reads TGTGCCAGCAGCTTGAAAATTTGGACAGGGGGCCTCAATGAGCAGTTCTTC. This codes for CASSLKIWTGGLNEQFF.